This TCR beta chain was found in a study of PD-L1 blockade in urothelial cancer. Clones were read by immunoSEQ multiplex PCR, and TCRdb kept only the in-frame ones, dropping some. The sample has under 120,000 clones; approximately 85% are singletons. This CDR3 spans 15 amino acids. The V gene's germline CDR1 is MNHEY and CDR2 SVGAGI. V was clipped by 2 bases and J by 0 bases, with 10 bases between them. Material: PBMCs, obtained around atezolizumab (anti-PD-L1) treatment. This receptor was taken from a man between 45 and 60 years old with urothelial cancer. The chain recombines TRBV6-5 with TRBJ1-1; perhaps TRBD1 as D (5 bases). In nucleotides, the CDR3 is TGTGCCAGCAGTTACGGCAGGACAATGAACACTGAAGCTTTCTTT. This gives the protein CASSYGRTMNTEAFF.